Included here is one T cell receptor (beta chain) sequence, with context. Its target is unknown. The data originate from a study of cytomegalovirus exposure and HLA in healthy donors. Study-wide findings and caveats: Through in vitro validation, three CMV-associated chains were shown to be specific for CMV antigens.

Primers included in the PCR were 60 Vbeta and 13 Jbeta primers. Libraries were prepared by immunoSEQ multiplex PCR; TCRdb keeps only in-frame clonotypes and omits some of them. The sample has roughly 100,000 clones, roughly 72% seen once. Sequenced sample: PBMCs. The sequence derives from a young woman in good health and CMV-seropositive.

CDR3 sequence: CASSTTGPDTQYF. In DNA, the CDR3 is TGTGCCAGTAGTACTACAGGGCCTGATACGCAGTATTTT. The chain employs TRBV19 and TRBJ2-3; D is possibly TRBD1 (6 bases). Trimming took off 4 bases at V and 6 bases at J, with 11 bases between the two ends. CDR1 and CDR2 (germline): LNHDA, SQIVND (reference sequence). This CDR3 region has 13 residues.